These T cell receptor beta chains were read from a single sample in a study of post-analysis software for immune sequencing data. TCRdb re-called the PCR reads through MiXCR, storing one row per CDR3 protein. The data contain just over 250,000 distinct CDR3 sequences, 35% to 40% of them singletons. Sequencing input: blood. The source of these receptors is a girl aged 5-17 years with multiple sclerosis. CDR3s include the opening cysteine and the closing phenylalanine or tryptophan. A D gene is named only where the DNA matches it firmly. For some rows the clone size is stated as once, few or many, or as a class when expanded; others skip it.

V gene	clone size	D gene	J gene	CDR3 DNA	CDR3 protein
TRBV20-1	few	NA	TRBJ2-7	TGCAGTGCTAGTCACCGATCCTACGAGCAGTACTTC	CSASHRSYEQYF
TRBV27	many	NA	TRBJ1-5	TGTGCCAGCAGTTTCTGGTCAGGGGGCAATCAGCCCCAGCATTTT	CASSFWSGGNQPQHF
TRBV7-9	many	TRBD2	TRBJ2-1	TGTGCCAGCAGCCCTCGACTAGCGCAGGATGAGCAGTTCTTC	CASSPRLAQDEQFF
TRBV4-1	many	TRBD2	TRBJ2-3	TGCGCCAGCAGCCAACCTCTAGCGGGGACCACAGATACGCAGTATTTT	CASSQPLAGTTDTQYF
TRBV12-3/TRBV12-4	NA	NA	TRBJ1-2	TGTGCCAGCATGTTCCGGGACTTAAAGCATGGCTGCACCTTC	CASMFRDLKHGCTF
TRBV7-9	many	NA	TRBJ1-2	TGTGCCAGCAGCGGGGGTGAAACTGCCAACTATGGCTACACCTTC	CASSGGETANYGYTF
TRBV6-5	NA	TRBD1	TRBJ2-7	TGTGCCAGCAGTAATCCGGGACAGGGGGGTTCCTACGAGCAGTACTTC	CASSNPGQGGSYEQYF
TRBV18	many	NA	TRBJ1-2	TGTGCCAGCTCACCACCCTCCGCAGGGCCTGGCTACACCTTC	CASSPPSAGPGYTF
TRBV29-1	many	NA	TRBJ1-1	TGCAGCGTTGAGTCCCTGAAGGATGGTGAAGCTTTCTTT	CSVESLKDGEAFF
TRBV27	NA	TRBD2	TRBJ2-7	TGTGCCAGCAGTTTACTACTAGCGAGTGAGCAGTACTTC	CASSLLLASEQYF
TRBV25-1	many	NA	TRBJ1-5	TGTGCCAGCAGTGATTACAGGCGCAATCAGCCCCAGCATTTT	CASSDYRRNQPQHF
TRBV20-1	NA	NA	TRBJ2-1	TGCAGTGCTAGAGATCTCGGCAGGGACAATGAGCAGTTCTTC	CSARDLGRDNEQFF
TRBV3-1	many	TRBD2	TRBJ2-3	TGTGCCAGCAGCCAAGTCGCGGGAGACCCAGATACGCAGTATTTT	CASSQVAGDPDTQYF
TRBV6-6	few	NA	TRBJ1-1	TGTGCCAGCAGTTACTCAGCCACTGAAGCTTTCTTT	CASSYSATEAFF
TRBV28	NA	NA	TRBJ1-1	TGTGCCAGCGACCAAATGACGACAGGGAACACTGAAGCTTTCTTT	CASDQMTTGNTEAFF
TRBV18	NA	TRBD1	TRBJ1-2	TGTGCCAGCTCACTTTGGACAGGCCCTAATGGCTACACCTTC	CASSLWTGPNGYTF
TRBV21-1	NA	NA	TRBJ2-5	TGTGCCAGCAGCAAAAGGGACGGGGGGCAAGAGACCCAGTACTTC	CASSKRDGGQETQYF
TRBV9	few	TRBD2	TRBJ2-7	TGTGCCAGCAGCGTAGTAGCGGGTGGGCCCAATGAGCAGTACTTC	CASSVVAGGPNEQYF
TRBV20-1	few	NA	TRBJ1-5	TGCAGTGCTACCGGGGGGCGCACAAGCAATCAGCCCCAGCATTTT	CSATGGRTSNQPQHF
TRBV23-1	many	NA	TRBJ2-7	TGCGCCAGCAGTCAGCGCGGATGGGGAGAAGGGGAGCAGTACTTC	CASSQRGWGEGEQYF
TRBV7-2	NA	TRBD2	TRBJ2-1	TGTGCCAGCAGCCCCCTACGTGGCGGGAGGGCCAATGAGCAGTTCTTC	CASSPLRGGRANEQFF
TRBV20-1	NA	NA	TRBJ2-2	TGCAGTGCTAGTCCGGGAGTGCACACCGGGGAGCTGTTTTTT	CSASPGVHTGELFF
TRBV7-2	NA	TRBD2	TRBJ2-3	TGTGCCAGCAGCTTCCTAGCGGGAATAGATACGCAGTATTTT	CASSFLAGIDTQYF
TRBV7-2	few	NA	TRBJ2-5	TGTGCCAGCAGCCCCCAACCGTGGACGAGGGAGACCCAGTACTTC	CASSPQPWTRETQYF
TRBV6-2/TRBV6-3	NA	NA	TRBJ1-2	TGTGCCAGCAGCCCCTTCTTGCAGTCTTATGACTATGGCTACACCTTC	CASSPFLQSYDYGYTF